This TCR beta chain is drawn from a study of OX40 agonist ivuxolimab in advanced cancers. Measured with immunoSEQ multiplex PCR; TCRdb has only the in-frame clones, and not every one. The data show about 70,000 clones, more than 85% seen once. The CDR3 covers 16 residues. Germline CDR1 and CDR2: SGHAT and FQDESV (reference sequence). V was clipped by 3 bases and J by 0 bases, with 15 bases between them. This rearrangement joins TRBV11-1 to TRBJ2-7; the D is unclear. The clonotype comes from an adult with an advanced solid tumor such as melanoma, head and neck, liver or kidney cancer. Material: CD4+ or CD8+ T cells sorted from blood, obtained in a trial of the OX40 agonist ivuxolimab. The CDR3 loop is CASSFVVGPGSYEQYF. The CDR3, as DNA: TGTGCCAGCAGCTTTGTCGTAGGGCCGGGCTCCTACGAGCAGTACTTC.